The 16 T cell receptor beta chains in this list originate from one sample, sequenced in a study of T cell repertoires in cytomegalovirus infection. From the reads, TCRdb called clonotypes with MiXCR, one entry per CDR3 protein. The sample shows roughly 990,000 distinct CDR3 sequences, around 30% of them seen only once. What these receptors recognize is not known. The sample was cultured CD8+ T cells from PBMCs, taken from culture after CMV antigen stimulation. These receptors were obtained from a human donor in good health (CMV status not recorded). Some clones in this sample may be carry-over from other donors' samples.

CDR3 protein: CASRSRTNTGELFF. As DNA, the CDR3 is TGTGCCAGCCGATCACGGACGAACACCGGGGAGCTGTTTTTT. The gene calls are TRBV12-3 or TRBV12-4 and TRBJ2-2, with D uncertain. The CDR3 runs to 14 residues. V gave up 8 bases and J gave up 0 bases, with 10 bases separating them.

The chain links TRBV6-5 to TRBJ2-5; a possible D gene is TRBD2 (6 bases). CDR1 is MNHEY and CDR2 is SVGAGI in the germline V gene. Trimming shortened V by 4 bases and J by 9 bases, and 12 bases separated the two germline ends. The CDR3 runs 12 residues. CDR3 loop: CASSSAGWSQYF. CDR3 nucleotide sequence: TGTGCCAGCAGTTCCGCGGGGTGGTCCCAGTACTTC.

The chain is built from TRBV12-3 or TRBV12-4 and TRBJ2-7, with D unclear. The CDR3 covers 14 residues. V was trimmed by 3 bases and J by 3 bases, leaving 12 bases between them. Written as DNA, the CDR3 is TGTGCCAGCAGTTTTTTGGGTGGATACTACGAGCAGTACTTC. The encoded protein is CASSFLGGYYEQYF.

The DNA of the CDR3 is TGTGCCAGCAGCGGGACCCGGGGGGAGAAAGAGACCCAGTACTTC. It codes for CASSGTRGEKETQYF. The V and J genes are TRBV9 and TRBJ2-5; 7 bases line up with TRBD2. The length of the CDR3 is 15 residues. After removal of 3 bases from V and 3 bases from J, the junction contained 8 bases not matched to a gene. The V gene's germline CDR1 is SGDLS and CDR2 YYNGEE.

The chain couples TRBV27 to TRBJ1-2, with 10 bases lining up with TRBD1. Trimming removed 3 bases from V and 4 bases from J; junction bases left unmatched: 8. There are 16 residues in the CDR3. CDR1 and CDR2 (germline): MNHEY, SMNVEV (reference sequence). The CDR3 DNA sequence: TGTGCCAGCAGTTTGATAGGGACAGGGGTTTTCTATGGCTACACCTTC. As protein: CASSLIGTGVFYGYTF.

The gene calls are TRBV4-1 and TRBJ1-2; 9 nucleotides match TRBD1. This CDR3 spans 15 amino acids. Trimming at V came to 4 bases and at J to 6 bases, leaving 9 bases not matched to a gene. From germline, CDR1 is MGHRA and CDR2 YSYEKL. Here the CDR3 DNA reads TGCGCCAGCAGCCCAATTAGGGACAGGGCAGATGGCTACACCTTC. Protein: CASSPIRDRADGYTF.

V gene TRBV6-1 combines with J gene TRBJ2-3; 7 bases agree with TRBD1. V lost 3 bases, J lost 6 bases, and 12 bases stayed unmatched. CDR1 and CDR2 (germline): MNHNS, SASEGT. The CDR3 runs to 16 residues. CDR3 residues: CASSESTGTETDTQYF. The CDR3 nucleotides read TGTGCCAGCAGTGAGTCTACCGGGACAGAAACGGATACGCAGTATTTT.

This clonotype was picked up many times. The chain has TRBV7-6 and TRBJ2-1; TRBD2 agrees at 15 bases. Looked up from germline, CDR1 is SGHVS and CDR2 is FNYEAQ. The CDR3 totals 17 residues. With 2 bases clipped from V and 8 bases from J, the junction kept 7 bases outside the gene matches. CDR3 protein: CASSLSGLAGGRDEQFF. In DNA form, the CDR3 reads TGTGCCAGCAGCTTATCGGGACTAGCGGGGGGACGGGATGAGCAGTTCTTC.

This clonotype was observed a few times. This chain connects TRBV27 to TRBJ1-4; 10 nucleotides agree with TRBD1. The V segment lost 6 bases and the J segment 5 bases; nucleotides outside the gene matches: 3. The CDR3 is 14 amino acids. Germline V CDR1 and CDR2: MNHEY, SMNVEV (reference sequence). The CDR3 sequence: CASRPGQGNEKLFF. The CDR3 DNA reads TGTGCCAGCAGGCCGGGACAGGGGAATGAAAAACTGTTTTTT.

The chain combines TRBV28 with TRBJ2-2, with 8 bases that match TRBD1. CDR3 length: 15 amino acids. The ends lost 2 bases at V and 5 bases at J; junction bases unmatched: 4. CDR1 and CDR2 from the germline V gene are MDHEN and SYDVKM. CDR3 residues: CASSLTRTGTGELFF. CDR3 DNA: TGTGCCAGCAGTTTAACCCGGACAGGGACCGGGGAGCTGTTTTTT.

This clonotype was seen only a few times. The chain combines TRBV7-9 with TRBJ2-3; the D gene is possibly TRBD2 (7 bases). The length of the CDR3 is 16 residues. The V and J ends lost 4 bases and 12 bases respectively, with 26 bases between them. Germline V CDR1 and CDR2: SEHNR, FQNEAQ (reference sequence). CDR3 sequence (DNA): TGTGCCAGCAGCTCGGGATTGCGGGGGCCCTATACATCTCAGTATTTT. It codes for CASSSGLRGPYTSQYF.

The genes are TRBV10-3 and TRBJ1-2; 8 bases fit TRBD1. V was pared by 5 bases and J by 6 bases, with 8 bases of the junction left unmatched. Looked up from germline, CDR1 is ENHRY and CDR2 is SYGVKD. The CDR3 contains 14 residues. Written as DNA, the CDR3 is TGTGCCATCAGTAATTCGGACAGGGTGGATGGCTACACCTTC. Amino acid sequence: CAISNSDRVDGYTF.

As for this clonotype: Relative to the germline gene, one junction end is altered; a read error may explain this. This sequence joins TRBV2 and TRBJ2-7; D is unclear. Germline V gives CDR1 SNHLY, CDR2 FYNNEI. This CDR3 region has 11 residues. The CDR3 bases are TGTGCCAGCAGGGATACGGGTTTCATGGGGTTC. It encodes CASRDTGFMGF.

This chain uses TRBV6-8 with TRBJ2-1; D unclear. Germline V gene sequence: CDR1 MNHGY, CDR2 SAAAGT. The CDR3 has 15 residues. V was trimmed by 4 bases and J by 3 bases, leaving 13 bases between them. CDR3 nucleotide sequence: TGTGCCAGCAGTTCCTTTCAAGATTACTACAATGAGCAGTTCTTC. Translated: CASSSFQDYYNEQFF.

In this sample, this clonotype turned up a few times. This chain connects TRBV7-9 to TRBJ1-2; perhaps TRBD1 as D (5 bases). From germline, CDR1 is SEHNR and CDR2 FQNEAQ (reference sequence). The V end lost 4 bases, the J end lost 8 bases, and 14 bases lay between the germline ends. The CDR3 consists of 13 residues. The CDR3 loop is CASSWTGARGYTF. The CDR3 nucleotides are TGTGCCAGCAGCTGGACCGGGGCCCGGGGCTACACCTTC.

This clonotype appeared a few times. The V gene is TRBV29-1, the J gene TRBJ2-1; 10 nucleotides align to TRBD1. There are 14 residues in the CDR3. V shed 6 bases, J shed 3 bases, and the junction held 5 bases outside the gene matches. CDR1 and CDR2 from the germline V gene are SQVTM and ANQGSEA. The CDR3 here is CSVWTGGIYNEQFF. As DNA, the CDR3 is TGCAGCGTCTGGACAGGGGGGATCTACAATGAGCAGTTCTTC.